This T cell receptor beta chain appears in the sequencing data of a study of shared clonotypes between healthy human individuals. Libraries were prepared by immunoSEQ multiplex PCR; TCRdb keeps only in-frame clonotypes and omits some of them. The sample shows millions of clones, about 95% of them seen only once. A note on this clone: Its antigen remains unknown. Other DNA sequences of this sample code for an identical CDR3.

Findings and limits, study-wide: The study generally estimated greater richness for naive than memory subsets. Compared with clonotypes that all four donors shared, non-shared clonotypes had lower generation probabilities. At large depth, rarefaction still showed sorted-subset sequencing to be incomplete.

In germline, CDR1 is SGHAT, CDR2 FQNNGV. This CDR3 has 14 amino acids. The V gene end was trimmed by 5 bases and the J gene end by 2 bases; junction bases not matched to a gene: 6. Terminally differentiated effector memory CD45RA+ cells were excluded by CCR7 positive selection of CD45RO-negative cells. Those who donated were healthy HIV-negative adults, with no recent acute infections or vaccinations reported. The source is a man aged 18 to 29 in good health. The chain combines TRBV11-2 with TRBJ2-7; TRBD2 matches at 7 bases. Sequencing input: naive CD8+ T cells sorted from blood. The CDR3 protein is CASSLSGPTYEQYF. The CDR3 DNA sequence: TGTGCCAGCAGCCTTAGCGGGCCGACCTACGAGCAGTACTTC.